Below, 32 T cell receptor beta chains from the same sample are listed, as sequenced in a study of graft-versus-host responses after intestinal transplantation. Data came from immunoSEQ multiplex PCR; TCRdb stores just in-frame clones and leaves some out. The data hold approximately 24,000 clones, with about 94% observed a single time. The sample here was PBMCs, taken around 30 days after intestinal transplant. The source of these receptors is a human patient who received an intestinal transplant, so some T cells may come from the graft donor.

This chain uses TRBV19 with TRBJ1-2, with D tentatively TRBD1 (6 bases). The CDR3 is 14 amino acids. Trimming took 3 bases from V and 3 from J, leaving 11 bases between them. In germline, CDR1 is LNHDA, CDR2 SQIVND (reference sequence). The CDR3: CASSIRSGDYGYTF. CDR3 bases: TGTGCCAGTAGTATTAGGTCAGGGGACTATGGCTACACCTTC.

This chain joins TRBV15 and TRBJ1-1; a weak D match, TRBD1 (6 bases). V lost 2 bases and J 3 bases, leaving 13 bases between the germline ends. CDR3 length: 15 residues. Germline V lookup: CDR1 LNHNV, CDR2 YYDKDF (reference sequence). The CDR3 bases are TGTGCCACCAGCAGATTCACAGGGAGAGACACTGAAGCTTTCTTT. Its translation: CATSRFTGRDTEAFF.

This rearrangement joins TRBV5-4 to TRBJ1-3; D is ambiguous. V lost 0 bases and J lost 8, with 9 bases in between. The length of the CDR3 is 13 residues. Per germline, CDR1 SGHNT and CDR2 YYREEE (reference sequence). The CDR3 DNA follows: TGTGCCAGCAGCTTGGAAGCCGGAGACACCATATATTTT. Its protein product is CASSLEAGDTIYF.

The chain couples TRBV7-8 to TRBJ1-5; tentative D call: TRBD1 (6 bases). The V end lost 5 bases, the J end lost 5 bases, and 19 bases lay between the germline ends. CDR1 is SGHVS and CDR2 is FQNEAQ in the germline V gene. This CDR3 is 16 amino acids long. CDR3 nucleotides: TGTGCCAGCAGCCCCAAAAAGACAGGAGGGCATCAGCCCCAGCATTTT. Protein product: CASSPKKTGGHQPQHF.

This sequence joins TRBV6-1 and TRBJ2-5, with 7 nucleotides matching TRBD1. CDR3 length: 14 residues. The germline CDR1 and CDR2 sequences are MNHNS and SASEGT. The junction had 3 bases not matched to a gene; V was cut back by 4 bases and J by 1 base. CDR3 nucleotide sequence: TGTGCCAGCAGTGCCCACAGGGGCCAAGAGACCCAGTACTTC. This gives the protein CASSAHRGQETQYF.

This clone has only a few counts. The CDR3, as DNA: TGCGCCAGCAGCTTGGCGGGGACCTTCTCCTATAATTCACCCCTCCACTTT. Translation: CASSLAGTFSYNSPLHF. The chain employs TRBV5-1 and TRBJ1-6; D possibly corresponds to TRBD1 (5 bases). Looked up from germline, CDR1 is SGHRS and CDR2 is YFSETQ. Trimming cost V 0 bases and J 0 bases, with 10 bases left between them. This CDR3 is 17 amino acids long.

The chain employs TRBV30 and TRBJ2-5, with no clear D. CDR1 and CDR2 from the germline V gene are GTSNPN and SVGIG (reference sequence). This CDR3 is built from 13 residues. Between the trimmed V and J ends, which lost 2 bases and 0 bases, there was a span of 7 bases. The CDR3 bases are TGTGCCTGGAGTAAGGGCTACCAAGAGACCCAGTACTTC. It is translated as CAWSKGYQETQYF.

The CDR3 region has the DNA TGTGCCTGGAGTGTGGGGGACTTGGGGGAGCAGTACTTC. Residues: CAWSVGDLGEQYF. This rearrangement joins TRBV30 to TRBJ2-7; maybe TRBD2 (6 bases). Germline V gene lookup returns CDR1 GTSNPN and CDR2 SVGIG (reference sequence). The CDR3 consists of 13 residues. The V end was cut by 0 bases, the J end by 7 bases, with 13 bases between.

CDR3: CASSLGQGPGNTIYF. The CDR3, as DNA: TGTGCCAGCAGCTTGGGACAGGGGCCTGGAAACACCATATATTTT. This chain joins TRBV7-7 and TRBJ1-3, with TRBD1 identical over 10 bases. CDR1 and CDR2 from the germline V gene are SSHAT and FNYEAQ (reference sequence). V lost 3 bases to trimming and J lost 2 bases; unmatched junction nucleotides: 1. The CDR3 runs to 15 residues.

V and J are TRBV7-9 and TRBJ2-5; 10 nucleotides line up with TRBD1. Trimming cost V 1 base and J 5 bases; bases outside gene matches: 1. CDR1 and CDR2 (germline): SEHNR, FQNEAQ (reference sequence). The CDR3 extends over 14 amino acids. CDR3 nucleotide sequence: TGTGCCAGCAGCTTAGGGGGACAGGGGGAGACCCAGTACTTC. Amino acid sequence: CASSLGGQGETQYF.

This clone has only one observation. The chain recombines TRBV9 with TRBJ2-7, with D possibly matching TRBD2 (6 bases). The CDR3 covers 12 residues. V was cut by 7 bases and J by 7 bases, with 15 bases left in between. The germline V gene has CDR1 SGDLS and CDR2 YYNGEE. CDR3 bases: TGTGCCAGCGGCAGACTAGATGAGGAGCAGTACTTC. Protein sequence: CASGRLDEEQYF.

Remarks on this clone: An end of the junction does not agree with germline; a read error may underlie this. The V and J genes are TRBV15 and TRBJ2-5; D gene uncertain. Germline CDR1 is LNHNV and CDR2 is YYDKDF (reference sequence). The CDR3 covers 16 residues. Here the CDR3 reads CAASRDLSSSEETQYF. In nucleotides, the CDR3 is TGTGCCGCCAGCAGAGATCTTTCGTCGAGCGAAGAGACCCAGTACTTC. The full variable domain, with the rest looked up from reference TRBV15 and TRBJ2-5, is DAMVIQNPRYQVTQFGKPVTLSCSQTLNHNVMYWYQQKSSQAPKLLFHYYDKDFNNEADTPDNFQSRRPNTSFCFLDIRSPGLGDTAMYLCAASRDLSSSEETQYFGPGTRLLVL.

The chain uses TRBV5-5 and TRBJ1-6; no firm D call. V was trimmed by 4 bases and J by 7 bases, leaving 9 bases between them. The V gene's germline CDR1 is SGHKS and CDR2 YYEKEE (reference sequence). The CDR3 sequence is 13 residues long. DNA for the CDR3: TGTGCCAGCAGCCCCGGAGTGAATTCACCCCTCCACTTT. This sequence encodes CASSPGVNSPLHF.

V usage is TRBV5-6 and J usage is TRBJ2-1, with 12 bases lining up with TRBD2. The trim removed 2 bases at V and 10 bases at J, leaving 7 bases unmatched. The length of the CDR3 is 15 residues. Germline V gives CDR1 SGHDT, CDR2 YYEEEE. In DNA form, the CDR3 reads TGTGCCAGCAGCTTAGGACTAGCGGGGCGAGGGGAGCAGTTCTTC. It is translated as CASSLGLAGRGEQFF.

The chain links TRBV30 to TRBJ1-1; D gene ambiguous. With 3 bases removed from V and 1 base from J, the gap between germline ends came to 9 bases. CDR1 and CDR2 (germline): GTSNPN, SVGIG (reference sequence). CDR3 length: 13 residues. CDR3: CAWRSFGNTEAFF. CDR3 nucleotide sequence: TGTGCCTGGAGGTCGTTCGGGAACACTGAAGCTTTCTTT. The complete variable domain, with remaining parts taken from reference TRBV30 and TRBJ1-1, reads SQTIHQWPATLVQPVGSPLSLECTVEGTSNPNLYWYRQAAGRGLQLLFYSVGIGQISSEVPQNLSASRPQDRQFILSSKKLLLSDSGFYLCAWRSFGNTEAFFGQGTRLTVV.

The rearrangement joins TRBV6-5 to TRBJ2-7; a weak D match, TRBD1 (6 bases). Germline loops: CDR1 MNHEY, CDR2 SVGAGI. CDR3 length: 14 residues. Trimming removed 5 bases from V and 7 bases from J, with 18 bases in between. CDR3 loop: CASSDRLTGGEQYF. CDR3 nucleotides: TGTGCCAGCAGTGACCGATTGACAGGTGGGGAGCAGTACTTC.

This chain links TRBV6-5 with TRBJ2-7, with D unresolved. Germline assignment: CDR1 MNHEY and CDR2 SVGAGI. This CDR3 has 12 amino acids. V was trimmed by 5 bases and J by 2 bases, leaving 7 bases between them. CDR3 region: CASSHFPYEQYF. CDR3 DNA sequence: TGTGCCAGCAGTCACTTCCCCTACGAGCAGTACTTC.

The chain is built from TRBV6-5 and TRBJ1-5; unclear D gene. Germline V gene lookup returns CDR1 MNHEY and CDR2 SVGAGI. V was cut by 4 bases and J by 0 bases, with 10 bases left in between. The CDR3 runs 15 residues. The DNA of the CDR3 is TGTGCCAGCAGTTCGGACGGAAATAGCAATCAGCCCCAGCATTTT. It is translated as CASSSDGNSNQPQHF.

The V call is TRBV6-1, the J call TRBJ2-7; no reliable D call. CDR1 and CDR2 from the germline V gene are MNHNS and SASEGT. CDR3 length: 12 residues. The germline V and J ends were trimmed by 1 base and 3 bases, with 4 bases remaining between them. The CDR3 region has the DNA TGTGCCAGCAGTGAAGGGGTCTACGAGCAGTACTTC. Protein product: CASSEGVYEQYF.

This sequence joins TRBV7-9 and TRBJ2-7, with D tentatively TRBD1 (6 bases). Germline V gives CDR1 SEHNR, CDR2 FQNEAQ (reference sequence). The CDR3 is 12 residues long. Trimming pared 2 bases from V and 5 bases from J, leaving 7 bases between. The CDR3 protein is CASSLQGNEQYF. The CDR3 DNA reads as TGTGCCAGCAGCTTACAGGGGAACGAGCAGTACTTC.

The chain couples TRBV5-1 to TRBJ1-1; no clear D gene. The germline V and J ends were trimmed by 0 bases and 1 base, with 7 bases remaining between them. From germline, CDR1 is SGHRS and CDR2 YFSETQ. There are 14 residues in the CDR3. This CDR3 is CASSLAGGNTEAFF. CDR3 bases: TGCGCCAGCAGCTTGGCAGGTGGGAACACTGAAGCTTTCTTT.

CDR3 amino acids: CASSPIRGGRGLFEQFF. CDR3 sequence (DNA): TGTGCCAGCAGTCCTATCCGTGGCGGGAGGGGACTTTTTGAGCAGTTCTTC. The V call is TRBV7-9, the J call TRBJ2-1; 9 bases map to TRBD2. CDR3 length equals 17 residues. Germline CDR1 and CDR2: SEHNR and FQNEAQ (reference sequence). J was trimmed by 9 bases and V by 6 bases; bases with no gene match: 18.

The V gene is TRBV7-9, the J gene TRBJ2-1; D gene uncertain. Germline loops: CDR1 SEHNR, CDR2 FQNEAQ (reference sequence). This CDR3 is 12 amino acids long. The V end lost 5 bases, the J end lost 4 bases, and 6 bases lay between the germline ends. The CDR3 sequence is CASSDDYNEQFF. CDR3 DNA: TGTGCCAGCAGCGACGATTACAATGAGCAGTTCTTC.

V gene TRBV11-2 combines with J gene TRBJ2-3; 10 bases map to TRBD2. CDR1 and CDR2 from the germline V gene are SGHAT and FQNNGV. This CDR3 is 15 amino acids long. V shed 1 base and J 3 bases; nucleotides not matched to a gene: 1. The CDR3 bases are TGTGCCAGCAGCTTAGGTAGCGGGAGGACAGATACGCAGTATTTT. This translates into CASSLGSGRTDTQYF.

The V call is TRBV7-9, the J call TRBJ1-1; D is perhaps TRBD1 (5 bases). CDR1 is SEHNR and CDR2 is FQNEAQ in the germline V gene (reference sequence). Trimming removed 1 base at V and 2 bases at J, with 8 bases between. This CDR3 comprises 14 residues. This CDR3 is CASSLGGINTEAFF. The CDR3 region has the DNA TGTGCCAGCAGCTTAGGGGGGATTAACACTGAAGCTTTCTTT.

The V and J genes are TRBV4-1 and TRBJ1-2; D not certain. In germline, CDR1 is MGHRA, CDR2 YSYEKL. The CDR3 covers 15 residues. V was cut by 0 bases and J by 0 bases, with 8 bases left in between. CDR3 region: CASSQDVLANYGYTF. DNA of the CDR3: TGCGCCAGCAGCCAAGACGTCTTAGCTAACTATGGCTACACCTTC.

The chain uses TRBV6-5 and TRBJ1-2; perhaps TRBD1 as D (6 bases). The CDR3 loop spans 14 amino acids. Germline V gives CDR1 MNHEY, CDR2 SVGAGI. Trimming removed 6 bases from V and 4 bases from J, with 15 bases in between. Here the CDR3 reads CASRRDTKIYGYTF. CDR3 bases: TGTGCCAGCAGACGGGACACCAAGATCTATGGCTACACCTTC.

Here the CDR3 DNA reads TGCGCCAGCAGCCAAGAATCGATATGGCGGGAGGCGGGAGATACGCAGTATTTT. This sequence encodes CASSQESIWREAGDTQYF. The chain is built from TRBV4-1 and TRBJ2-3; 8 bases align to TRBD2. The germline CDR1 and CDR2 sequences are MGHRA and YSYEKL. V shed 0 bases, J shed 5 bases, and the junction held 13 bases outside the gene matches. CDR3 length: 18 residues.

This chain links TRBV6-6 with TRBJ2-1; TRBD2 matches at 8 bases. Germline V gene sequence: CDR1 MNHNY, CDR2 SVGAGI (reference sequence). The CDR3 totals 15 residues. The V gene end was trimmed by 6 bases and the J gene end by 5 bases; junction bases not matched to a gene: 9. CDR3 in amino acids: CASSLSGRRNNEQFF. The CDR3 coding sequence is TGTGCCAGCAGCCTCAGCGGGAGAAGGAACAATGAGCAGTTCTTC.

The genes are TRBV11-2 and TRBJ2-5; 7 nucleotides agree with TRBD1. The end of the DNA is better explained by TRBJ2-7, so the J call may be wrong. Germline CDR1 and CDR2: SGHAT and FQNNGV. This CDR3 region has 14 residues. In DNA, the CDR3 is TGTGCCAGCAGCCCCGGGGCAGGGGGCTACGAGCAGTACTTC. Translating gives CASSPGAGGYEQYF.

The chain joins TRBV29-1 to TRBJ2-7; D is possibly TRBD1 (5 bases). Germline V CDR1 and CDR2: SQVTM, ANQGSEA. The CDR3 has 13 amino acids. V was cut by 7 bases and J by 3 bases, with 16 bases left in between. The CDR3 protein is CSAQGLGNYEQYF. The CDR3 DNA reads TGCAGCGCCCAGGGTTTGGGGAACTACGAGCAGTACTTC.

This chain connects TRBV30 to TRBJ1-3; D ambiguous. The germline gives CDR1 GTSNPN, CDR2 SVGIG (reference sequence). Trimming stripped 4 bases from V and 0 bases from J, with 13 bases between. CDR3 size: 15 residues. The CDR3 sequence is CAWISQLASGNTIYF. CDR3 nucleotide sequence: TGTGCCTGGATATCACAGCTAGCCTCTGGAAACACCATATATTTT.